Below are 2 T cell receptor beta chains sequenced from a single sample in a study of PD-L1 blockade in urothelial cancer. Clones were read by immunoSEQ multiplex PCR, and TCRdb kept only the in-frame ones, dropping some. The sample carries around 70,000 clones, approximately 80% recorded once. Specimen: PBMCs, collected around atezolizumab (anti-PD-L1) treatment. The receptors come from a man aged 65 to 85 with urothelial cancer.

This clone was seen a handful of times. The rearrangement uses TRBV4-1 and TRBJ2-3; 13 positions match TRBD2. The CDR3 is made up of 17 amino acids. Germline V lookup: CDR1 MGHRA, CDR2 YSYEKL. V shed 5 bases and J 0 bases; nucleotides not matched to a gene: 5. The CDR3 protein is CASSNPGLAGSTDTQYF. The CDR3 DNA reads TGCGCCAGCAGCAACCCGGGACTAGCGGGGAGCACAGATACGCAGTATTTT.

This clone was observed a single time. The chain recombines TRBV9 with TRBJ1-1; no clear D gene. This CDR3 region has 13 residues. CDR1 and CDR2 from the germline V gene are SGDLS and YYNGEE. The ends were cut back, 0 bases at V and 10 bases at J, with 13 bases in the middle. CDR3 nucleotide sequence: TGTGCCAGCAGCGTAGGGGGAGGGCGCGGAGCTTTCTTT. It specifies CASSVGGGRGAFF.